These 21 T cell receptor beta chains were all obtained from the same sample, sequenced in a study of blood T cell repertoires in COVID-19 (TCRdb year 2020). The receptor library was made with the immunoSEQ multiplex PCR assay. Imported from immuneACCESS, the table was reduced by TCRdb to in-frame sequences with V and J called. These copies leave out some clones; in studies compared against another copy, an unresolved V gene accounts for under half, and the cause of the remainder is not known. The sample table lists about 74,000 clones, about 92% of them with a count of one. Over 1.2% of the sample is held by the ten biggest clonotypes. The source material was peripheral blood. The source of these receptors is a man over 45 with acute or convalescent COVID-19.

The gene calls are TRBV2 and TRBJ1-5; no clear D gene. CDR1 and CDR2 (germline): SNHLY, FYNNEI. With 3 bases removed from V and 1 base from J, the gap between germline ends came to 7 bases. The CDR3 is 14 amino acids. CDR3: CASSERWSNQPQHF. The CDR3 bases are TGTGCCAGCAGTGAGAGGTGGAGCAATCAGCCCCAGCATTTT.

The J gene is TRBJ1-3, the V gene TRBV6-5; 9 nucleotides match TRBD1. The CDR3 consists of 15 residues. CDR1 MNHEY and CDR2 SVGAGI come from the germline V gene. Trimming removed 6 bases from V and 4 bases from J; junction bases left unmatched: 7. The CDR3 DNA is TGTGCCAGCAGCGCCGGGACAGGGCGCGGAAACACCATATATTTT. As protein: CASSAGTGRGNTIYF.

This clone was seen only a few times. The chain links TRBV28 to TRBJ2-2, with 9 nucleotides matching TRBD1. Germline V gene lookup returns CDR1 MDHEN and CDR2 SYDVKM. V was pared by 4 bases and J by 4 bases, with 7 bases of the junction left unmatched. This CDR3 contains 16 residues. The CDR3 protein is CASSSRTGELTGELFF. CDR3 sequence (DNA): TGTGCCAGCAGTTCCCGGACAGGGGAGCTCACCGGGGAGCTGTTTTTT.

The chain uses TRBV10-3 and TRBJ2-7; 14 bases map to TRBD2. V trimming: 7 bases; J trimming: 6 bases; junction bases outside the gene matches: 2. The CDR3 has 13 amino acids. Per the germline V gene, CDR1 is ENHRY and CDR2 is SYGVKD. CDR3 region: CAITGTSGSEQYF. CDR3 DNA: TGTGCCATCACGGGGACTAGCGGGAGCGAGCAGTACTTC.

The chain links TRBV18 to TRBJ2-4, with D unresolved. Trimming pared 2 bases from V and 1 base from J, leaving 6 bases between. This CDR3 comprises 14 residues. Germline V lookup: CDR1 KGHSH, CDR2 LQKENI. CDR3 coding DNA: TGTGCCAGCTCACCATCTAGGGCCAAAAACATTCAGTACTTC. This codes for CASSPSRAKNIQYF.

This sequence joins TRBV9 and TRBJ2-5; weak D call: TRBD1 (5 bases). This CDR3 contains 12 residues. Trimming removed 4 bases at V and 7 bases at J, with 11 bases between. Germline lookup yields CDR1 SGDLS and CDR2 YYNGEE. In DNA form, the CDR3 reads TGTGCCAGCAGCCAATCCCAGGGGACCCAGTACTTC. Amino acid sequence: CASSQSQGTQYF.

The gene calls are TRBV7-9 and TRBJ2-7; tentative D call: TRBD1 (5 bases). Trimming left V 3 bases short and J 5 bases short, with 17 bases between. Per the germline V gene, CDR1 is SEHNR and CDR2 is FQNEAQ (reference sequence). The CDR3 consists of 15 residues. DNA of the CDR3: TGTGCCAGCAGCTTTTATGGTCAGGGAAACGACGAGCAGTACTTC. Amino acid sequence: CASSFYGQGNDEQYF.

The chain joins TRBV19 to TRBJ2-3, with TRBD1 as a possible D gene (5 bases). V was trimmed by 7 bases and J by 4 bases, leaving 15 bases between them. The V gene's germline CDR1 is LNHDA and CDR2 SQIVND (reference sequence). The CDR3 has 14 amino acids. CDR3 residues: CASNLGRVSDTQYF. The CDR3 DNA sequence: TGTGCCAGTAACCTGGGCAGGGTATCAGATACGCAGTATTTT.

V and J are TRBV3-1 (or the pseudogene TRBV3-2) and TRBJ2-3; D perhaps matches TRBD2 (6 bases). Per the germline V gene, CDR1 is LGHDT and CDR2 is YNNKEL (reference sequence). V lost 3 bases, J lost 1 base, and 14 bases lay in between. The CDR3 extends over 16 amino acids. The CDR3, as DNA: TGTGCCAGCAGCCACCCCTGGGGGGAAGGCACAGATACGCAGTATTTT. It translates to CASSHPWGEGTDTQYF.

The gene calls are TRBV6-6 and TRBJ2-2, with 13 bases fitting TRBD2. Germline-derived CDR1 and CDR2 are MNHNY and SVGAGI (reference sequence). V lost 5 bases, J lost 5 bases, and 11 bases stayed unmatched. This CDR3 has 18 amino acids. CDR3 in amino acids: CASSRTGLAGRWTGELFF. In DNA form, the CDR3 reads TGTGCCAGCAGTCGAACGGGACTAGCGGGAAGATGGACCGGGGAGCTGTTTTTT.

A single count supports this clone. At one of its ends the junction is not consistent with the germline gene, which may arise from a read error. V is TRBV12-3 or TRBV12-4 and J is TRBJ1-5; weak D call: TRBD1 (6 bases). The CDR3 runs to 13 residues. CDR3 DNA sequence: TGTGCCAGCAGCCTGGACAGCAGTCAGCCCCAGCATTTT. Translated, it gives CASSLDSSQPQHF.

J is TRBJ1-1 and V is TRBV7-6; D is perhaps TRBD1 (5 bases). The CDR3 contains 15 residues. Germline V gene sequence: CDR1 SGHVS, CDR2 FNYEAQ. The ends were cut back, 5 bases at V and 4 bases at J, with 17 bases in the middle. CDR3 sequence reads: CASSLPTGGGTEAFF. DNA of the CDR3: TGTGCCAGCAGCCTACCGACCGGGGGGGGCACTGAAGCTTTCTTT.

The chain uses TRBV5-5 and TRBJ1-2; 9 bases are a match to TRBD1. The germline gives CDR1 SGHKS, CDR2 YYEKEE (reference sequence). J was trimmed by 4 bases and V by 5 bases; bases with no gene match: 9. CDR3 length: 15 amino acids. CDR3 DNA sequence: TGTGCCAGCAGAGAAACAGGGGGCGCATCCTATGGCTACACCTTC. It encodes CASRETGGASYGYTF.

The CDR3 coding sequence is TGTGCCAGCAGTTTAGCGGGAGCTTACGAGCAGTACTTC. Its protein product is CASSLAGAYEQYF. This rearrangement joins TRBV27 to TRBJ2-7, with 7 bases aligning to TRBD2. CDR1 is MNHEY and CDR2 is SMNVEV in the germline V gene (reference sequence). The CDR3 is 13 amino acids. V gave up 2 bases and J gave up 4 bases; unmatched junction bases: 2.

V and J are TRBV13 and TRBJ2-1, with a tentative D call TRBD2 (5 bases). This CDR3 has 12 amino acids. V dropped 6 bases and J dropped 4 bases, with 7 bases sitting between them. CDR1 is PRHDT, CDR2 FYEKMQ, per germline (reference sequence). The CDR3 DNA sequence: TGTGCCAGCAGAGGGAGTTACAATGAGCAGTTCTTC. Protein product: CASRGSYNEQFF. The whole variable domain, remainder taken from reference TRBV13 and TRBJ2-1, is AAGVIQSPRHLIKEKRETATLKCYPIPRHDTVYWYQQGPGQDPQFLISFYEKMQSDKGSIPDRFSAQQFSDYHSELNMSSLELGDSALYFCASRGSYNEQFFGPGTRLTVL.

The rearrangement links TRBV9 to TRBJ2-7, with TRBD2 matching 7 bases. The V segment lost 0 bases and the J segment 4 bases; nucleotides outside the gene matches: 4. The CDR3 contains 14 residues. The germline V gene encodes CDR1 SGDLS and CDR2 YYNGEE. The chain's CDR3 is CASSVEAAGYEQYF. The CDR3 nucleotides are TGTGCCAGCAGCGTAGAAGCAGCGGGGTACGAGCAGTACTTC.

J is TRBJ2-7 and V is TRBV6-1; D unresolved. The CDR3 runs 13 residues. Trimming took 2 bases from V and 9 from J, leaving 14 bases between them. Germline V CDR1 and CDR2: MNHNS, SASEGT. CDR3 nucleotides: TGTGCCAGCAGTGAAATACAGTCTAACGTGCAGTACTTC. It translates to CASSEIQSNVQYF.

V usage is TRBV28 and J usage is TRBJ1-1; TRBD1 aligns across 12 bases. This CDR3 comprises 17 residues. Trimming at V came to 7 bases and at J to 4 bases, leaving 13 bases not matched to a gene. The germline V gene encodes CDR1 MDHEN and CDR2 SYDVKM. The CDR3 sequence: CASITAGTGGLGTEAFF. The CDR3 DNA reads as TGTGCCAGCATTACTGCCGGGACAGGGGGCTTAGGCACTGAAGCTTTCTTT.

The CDR3 nucleotides are TGTGCCAGTAGTATAAACGGGAGGGCCGCAGATACGCAGTATTTT. It yields the protein CASSINGRAADTQYF. The chain is built from TRBV19 and TRBJ2-3, with TRBD2 matching over 8 bases. The CDR3 is made up of 15 amino acids. From germline, CDR1 is LNHDA and CDR2 SQIVND (reference sequence). With 2 bases clipped from V and 4 bases from J, the junction kept 5 bases outside the gene matches.

This sequence joins TRBV4-2 and TRBJ2-3; TRBD2 agrees at 9 bases. CDR3 length equals 14 residues. Germline V gives CDR1 LGHNA, CDR2 YNFKEQ. With 0 bases clipped from V and 6 bases from J, the junction kept 1 base outside the gene matches. Here the CDR3 reads CASSQDSGSDTQYF. CDR3 nucleotides: TGTGCCAGCAGCCAAGATAGCGGGAGTGATACGCAGTATTTT.

J is TRBJ1-1 and V is TRBV7-8; 9 bases align to TRBD1. V lost 1 base and J lost 5; bases outside the gene matches: 11. Germline V gives CDR1 SGHVS, CDR2 FQNEAQ. The CDR3 is made up of 17 amino acids. The CDR3 spells CASSLVGTGLGITEAFF. CDR3 DNA: TGTGCCAGCAGCTTAGTAGGGACAGGGTTAGGGATTACTGAAGCTTTCTTT.